The 18 T cell receptor beta chains presented below share a single source sample, sequenced in a study of cytomegalovirus exposure and HLA in healthy donors. Primers: 60 Vbeta forward and 13 Jbeta reverse. Generated by immunoSEQ multiplex PCR, the TCRdb table keeps only in-frame clones and is missing some. This sample carries approximately 150,000 clones, 65% to 80% of them seen once, and the ten largest clones take around 3%. Material: PBMCs. All receptors come from a male donor in good health and CMV-seronegative.

This clone was picked up one time. This rearrangement joins TRBV7-2 to TRBJ2-3; tentative D call: TRBD1 (5 bases). The germline V gene has CDR1 SGHTA and CDR2 FQGNSA. V was trimmed by 3 bases and J by 11 bases, leaving 15 bases between them. The CDR3 length is 13 residues. This CDR3 is CASSLGQYTGQYF. The DNA of the CDR3 is TGTGCCAGCAGCTTGGGGCAATATACGGGGCAGTATTTT.

This chain links TRBV12-5 with TRBJ2-7; D possibly corresponds to TRBD1 (6 bases). Germline lookup yields CDR1 LGHNT and CDR2 FRNRAP. The CDR3 sequence is 15 residues long. Trimming removed 2 bases at V and 2 bases at J, with 13 bases between. CDR3 bases: TGTGCTAGTGGTTTGCCCCGACAGGCCCCCTACGAGCAGTACTTC. Translating it yields CASGLPRQAPYEQYF.

This clone was recorded a few times. The chain links TRBV6-6 to TRBJ1-3; 8 nucleotides line up with TRBD1. Germline values: CDR1 MNHNY, CDR2 SVGAGI (reference sequence). With 9 bases clipped from V and 1 base from J, the junction kept 2 bases outside the gene matches. CDR3 size: 13 residues. In DNA form, the CDR3 reads TGTGCCAGTCAGGGGGCTTCTGGAAACACCATATATTTT. Encoded protein: CASQGASGNTIYF.

The V and J genes are TRBV5-1 and TRBJ1-2, with 7 bases identical to TRBD1. The CDR3 sequence is 14 residues long. Trimming cost V 0 bases and J 5 bases; bases outside gene matches: 4. Per the germline V gene, CDR1 is SGHRS and CDR2 is YFSETQ. The CDR3 here is CASSLGTGPYGYTF. The CDR3 DNA is TGCGCCAGCAGCTTGGGGACAGGACCGTATGGCTACACCTTC.

The V and J genes are TRBV28 and TRBJ1-5; the match to TRBD1 covers 7 bases. Germline CDR1 MDHEN, CDR2 SYDVKM. The CDR3 runs 14 residues. Trimming took 5 bases from V and 6 from J; bases not matched to a gene: 7. CDR3 bases: TGTGCCAGCAGTACCCCGACAGGGCCTCAGCCCCAGCATTTT. As protein: CASSTPTGPQPQHF. Combining the CDR3 with reference TRBV28 and TRBJ1-5 gives the whole variable domain DVKVTQSSRYLVKRTGEKVFLECVQDMDHENMFWYRQDPGLGLRLIYFSYDVKMKEKGDIPEGYSVSREKKERFSLILESASTNQTSMYLCASSTPTGPQPQHFGDGTRLSIL.

This chain links TRBV5-5 with TRBJ2-1; 7 nucleotides agree with TRBD2. Germline assignment: CDR1 SGHKS and CDR2 YYEKEE (reference sequence). The ends lost 0 bases at V and 3 bases at J; junction bases unmatched: 3. CDR3 size: 15 residues. In DNA, the CDR3 is TGTGCCAGCAGCTTGGCGGCTAGCGGCTACAATGAGCAGTTCTTC. Translating it yields CASSLAASGYNEQFF.

This chain uses TRBV7-3 with TRBJ2-3, with 7 nucleotides matching TRBD1. The CDR3 totals 14 residues. Unmatched junction bases numbered 6, after V lost 1 base and J lost 8 bases. Germline assignment: CDR1 SGHTA and CDR2 FQGTGA. The CDR3: CASSLNHRGGTQYF. The CDR3 nucleotides read TGTGCCAGCAGCTTAAATCACAGGGGCGGTACGCAGTATTTT.

This chain connects TRBV12-5 to TRBJ2-1; D possibly corresponds to TRBD2 (6 bases). In germline, CDR1 is LGHNT, CDR2 FRNRAP. The ends were cut back, 7 bases at V and 5 bases at J, with 18 bases in the middle. The CDR3 loop spans 15 amino acids. The CDR3 here is CASATWREGNNEQFF. The CDR3 DNA follows: TGTGCTAGTGCCACCTGGCGGGAAGGTAACAATGAGCAGTTCTTC.

This clone has just a few counts. This chain connects TRBV5-6 to TRBJ1-2, with 7 bases aligning to TRBD1. The V gene's germline CDR1 is SGHDT and CDR2 YYEEEE. With V trimmed by 6 bases and J by 4 bases, 6 bases remained unmatched. This CDR3 comprises 13 residues. CDR3 protein: CASKRGRGYGYTF. The CDR3 DNA follows: TGTGCCAGCAAGAGGGGGCGCGGCTATGGCTACACCTTC.

This chain links TRBV28 with TRBJ2-1, with 12 bases matching TRBD1. Per germline, CDR1 MDHEN and CDR2 SYDVKM. Trimming removed 4 bases from V and 7 bases from J; junction bases left unmatched: 8. The CDR3 has 16 amino acids. The CDR3: CASSSAGTGGGNEQFF. The CDR3 nucleotides are TGTGCCAGCAGTTCCGCCGGGACAGGGGGCGGGAATGAGCAGTTCTTC.

This sequence joins TRBV5-4 and TRBJ2-2; D call uncertain. This CDR3 has 16 amino acids. The germline V gene encodes CDR1 SGHNT and CDR2 YYREEE (reference sequence). V dropped 0 bases and J dropped 2 bases, with 11 bases sitting between them. The CDR3 DNA reads as TGTGCCAGCAGCTTGGTTTCTAGTATCAACACCGGGGAGCTGTTTTTT. Residues: CASSLVSSINTGELFF. Full variable domain (rest looked up from reference TRBV5-4 and TRBJ2-2): ETGVTQSPTHLIKTRGQQVTLRCSSQSGHNTVSWYQQALGQGPQFIFQYYREEENGRGNFPPRFSGLQFPNYSSELNVNALELDDSALYLCASSLVSSINTGELFFGEGSRLTVL.

The J gene is TRBJ2-3, the V gene TRBV4-2, with TRBD2 matching 10 bases. The CDR3 loop spans 17 amino acids. Germline V gives CDR1 LGHNA, CDR2 YNFKEQ. Trimming at V came to 0 bases and at J to 5 bases, leaving 8 bases not matched to a gene. CDR3 in amino acids: CASSQDASGGAGDTQYF. CDR3 DNA sequence: TGTGCCAGCAGCCAAGACGCCAGCGGGGGGGCGGGAGATACGCAGTATTTT.

In its sample, this clone was seen once. The chain recombines TRBV30 with TRBJ1-2, with 8 bases fitting TRBD1. CDR1 and CDR2 (germline): GTSNPN, SVGIG (reference sequence). The CDR3 extends over 13 amino acids. CDR3 sequence: CDTGGYLGYGYTF. CDR3 DNA sequence: TGTGACACAGGGGGTTATCTGGGCTATGGCTACACCTTC. Full variable domain (remainder filled in from reference TRBV30 and TRBJ1-2): SQTIHQWPATLVQPVGSPLSLECTVEGTSNPNLYWYRQAAGRGLQLLFYSVGIGQISSEVPQNLSASRPQDRQFILSSKKLLLSDSGFYLCDTGGYLGYGYTFGSGTRLTVV.

This clone has only one observation. The chain recombines TRBV5-1 with TRBJ1-3; 9 bases align to TRBD1. The V and J ends lost 7 bases and 1 base, in that order; junction bases with no gene match: 6. The CDR3 length is 15 residues. Germline V gene sequence: CDR1 SGHRS, CDR2 YFSETQ. CDR3 in amino acids: CASREQGASGNTIYF. Written as DNA, the CDR3 is TGCGCCAGCCGCGAACAGGGGGCATCTGGAAACACCATATATTTT.

This clone was detected a few times. This chain joins TRBV5-1 and TRBJ2-3; 10 bases agree with TRBD2. Germline trimming cut 3 bases from V and 8 bases from J; bases unmatched to any gene: 9. The length of the CDR3 is 15 residues. Germline CDR1 reads SGHRS; CDR2 reads YFSETQ. The CDR3 here is CASSYGTSERGTQYF. The CDR3 nucleotides are TGCGCCAGCAGCTACGGGACTAGCGAACGTGGTACGCAGTATTTT. Using reference TRBV5-1 and TRBJ2-3 for the parts outside the CDR3, the full variable domain is KAGVTQTPRYLIKTRGQQVTLSCSPISGHRSVSWYQQTPGQGLQFLFEYFSETQRNKGNFPGRFSGRQFSNSRSEMNVSTLELGDSALYLCASSYGTSERGTQYFGPGTRLTVL.

The J gene is TRBJ1-2, the V gene TRBV6-6; D remains unclear. Germline loops: CDR1 MNHNY, CDR2 SVGAGI (reference sequence). V dropped 7 bases and J dropped 4 bases, with 10 bases sitting between them. This CDR3 is 12 amino acids long. The CDR3 DNA reads as TGTGCCAGCACCTCAAGGAGCTATGGCTACACCTTC. It yields the protein CASTSRSYGYTF.

The chain links TRBV7-9 to TRBJ2-5; 14 bases are a match to TRBD2. V dropped 5 bases and J dropped 6; count of bases not matched to a gene: 5. This CDR3 spans 15 amino acids. Germline loops: CDR1 SEHNR, CDR2 FQNEAQ (reference sequence). CDR3 region: CASSVGTSGSQTQYF. CDR3 nucleotides: TGTGCCAGCAGCGTAGGGACTAGCGGGAGCCAGACCCAGTACTTC.

The chain couples TRBV13 to TRBJ2-1, with D maybe TRBD2 (6 bases). CDR1 is PRHDT and CDR2 is FYEKMQ in the germline V gene (reference sequence). The CDR3 contains 13 residues. V lost 4 bases to trimming and J lost 7 bases, with 11 bases between them. CDR3 sequence (DNA): TGTGCCAGCAGCTACCGCGGGGTAAATGAGCAGTTCTTC. It specifies CASSYRGVNEQFF.